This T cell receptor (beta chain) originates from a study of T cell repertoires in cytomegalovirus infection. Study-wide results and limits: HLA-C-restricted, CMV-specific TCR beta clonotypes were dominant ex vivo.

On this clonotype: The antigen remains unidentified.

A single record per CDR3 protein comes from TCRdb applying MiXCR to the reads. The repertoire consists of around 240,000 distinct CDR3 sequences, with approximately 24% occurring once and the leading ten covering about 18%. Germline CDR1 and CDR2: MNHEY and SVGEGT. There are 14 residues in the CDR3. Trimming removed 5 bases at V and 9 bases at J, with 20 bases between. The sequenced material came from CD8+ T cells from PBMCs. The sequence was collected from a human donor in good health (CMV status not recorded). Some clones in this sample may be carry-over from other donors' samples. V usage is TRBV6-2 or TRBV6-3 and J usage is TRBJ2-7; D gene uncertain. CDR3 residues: CASSLGYTYEVQYF. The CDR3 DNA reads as TGTGCCAGCAGTCTAGGGTACACCTACGAAGTGCAGTACTTC.